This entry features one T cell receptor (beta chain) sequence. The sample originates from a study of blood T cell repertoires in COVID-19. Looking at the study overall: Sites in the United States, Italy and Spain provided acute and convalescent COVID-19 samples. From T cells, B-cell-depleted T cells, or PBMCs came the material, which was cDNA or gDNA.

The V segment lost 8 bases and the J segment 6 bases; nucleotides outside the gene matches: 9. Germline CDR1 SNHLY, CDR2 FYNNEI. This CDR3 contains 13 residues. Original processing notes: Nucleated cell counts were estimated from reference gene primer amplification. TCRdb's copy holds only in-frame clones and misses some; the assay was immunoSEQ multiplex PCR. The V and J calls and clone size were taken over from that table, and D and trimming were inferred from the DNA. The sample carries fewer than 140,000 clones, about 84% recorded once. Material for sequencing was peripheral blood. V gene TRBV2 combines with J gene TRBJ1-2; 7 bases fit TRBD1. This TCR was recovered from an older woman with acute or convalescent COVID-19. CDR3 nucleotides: TGTGCCAGCTCGGCAGGGGGTTTTGATGGCTACACCTTC. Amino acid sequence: CASSAGGFDGYTF.